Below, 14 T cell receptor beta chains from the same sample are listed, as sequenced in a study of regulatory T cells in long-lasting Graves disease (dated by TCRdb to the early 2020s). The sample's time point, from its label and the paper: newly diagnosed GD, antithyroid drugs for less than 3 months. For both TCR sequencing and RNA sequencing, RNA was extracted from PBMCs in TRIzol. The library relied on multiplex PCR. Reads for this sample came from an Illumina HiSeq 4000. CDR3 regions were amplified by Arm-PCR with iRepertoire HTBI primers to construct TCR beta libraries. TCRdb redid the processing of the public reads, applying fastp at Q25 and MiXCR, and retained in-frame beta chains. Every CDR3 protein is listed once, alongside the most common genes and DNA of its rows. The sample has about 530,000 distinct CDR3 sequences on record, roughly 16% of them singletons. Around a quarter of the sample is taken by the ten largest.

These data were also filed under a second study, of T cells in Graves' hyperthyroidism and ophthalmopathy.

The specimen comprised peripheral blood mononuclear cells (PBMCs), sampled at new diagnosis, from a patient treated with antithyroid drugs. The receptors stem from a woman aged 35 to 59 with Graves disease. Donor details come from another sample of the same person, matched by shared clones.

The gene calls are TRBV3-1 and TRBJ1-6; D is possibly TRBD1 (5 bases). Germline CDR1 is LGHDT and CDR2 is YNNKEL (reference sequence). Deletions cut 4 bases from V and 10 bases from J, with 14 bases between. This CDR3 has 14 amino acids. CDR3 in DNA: TGTGCCAGCAGCCTAAATGGGGGAGAATCACCCCTCCACTTT. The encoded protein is CASSLNGGESPLHF.

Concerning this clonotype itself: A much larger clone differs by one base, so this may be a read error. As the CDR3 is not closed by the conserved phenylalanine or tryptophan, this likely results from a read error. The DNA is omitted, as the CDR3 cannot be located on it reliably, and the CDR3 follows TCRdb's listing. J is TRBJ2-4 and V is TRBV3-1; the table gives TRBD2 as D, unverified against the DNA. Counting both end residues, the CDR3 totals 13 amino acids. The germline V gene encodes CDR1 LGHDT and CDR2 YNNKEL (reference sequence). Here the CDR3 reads CASSQGPLRAQYS.

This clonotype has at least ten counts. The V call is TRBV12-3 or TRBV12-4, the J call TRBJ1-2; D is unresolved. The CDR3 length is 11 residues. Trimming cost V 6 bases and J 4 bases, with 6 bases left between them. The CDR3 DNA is TGTGCCAGCAGCTTCGGCTATGGCTACACCTTC. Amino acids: CASSFGYGYTF.

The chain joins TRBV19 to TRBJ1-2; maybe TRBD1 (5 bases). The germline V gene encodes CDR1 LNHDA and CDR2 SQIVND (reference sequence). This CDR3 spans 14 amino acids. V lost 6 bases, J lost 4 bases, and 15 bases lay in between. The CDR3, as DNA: TGTGCCAGTAGGTCACGGGGCCTCGGCTATGGCTACACCTTC. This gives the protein CASRSRGLGYGYTF.

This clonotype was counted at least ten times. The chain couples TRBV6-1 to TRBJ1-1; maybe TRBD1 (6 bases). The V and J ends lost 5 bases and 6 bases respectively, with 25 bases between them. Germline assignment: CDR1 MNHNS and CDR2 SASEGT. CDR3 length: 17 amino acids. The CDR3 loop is CASSQTSRGGGRPEAFF. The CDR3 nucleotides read TGTGCCAGCAGTCAAACCTCCCGAGGGGGGGGGCGGCCTGAAGCTTTCTTT.

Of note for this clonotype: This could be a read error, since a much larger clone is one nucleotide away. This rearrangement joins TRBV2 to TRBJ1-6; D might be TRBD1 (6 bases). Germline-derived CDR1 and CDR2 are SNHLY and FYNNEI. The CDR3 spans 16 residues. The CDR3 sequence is CASRLTGGQLNSPPHF. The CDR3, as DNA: TGTGCCAGCAGACTAACTGGCGGACAGCTTAATTCACCCCCCCACTTT.

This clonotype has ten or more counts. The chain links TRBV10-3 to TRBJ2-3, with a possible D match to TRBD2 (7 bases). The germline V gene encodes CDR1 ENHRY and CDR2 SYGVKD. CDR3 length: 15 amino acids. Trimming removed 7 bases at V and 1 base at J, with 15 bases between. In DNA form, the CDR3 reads TGTGCCATCACCGACGGGGGGCTTGGCACAGATACGCAGTATTTT. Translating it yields CAITDGGLGTDTQYF.

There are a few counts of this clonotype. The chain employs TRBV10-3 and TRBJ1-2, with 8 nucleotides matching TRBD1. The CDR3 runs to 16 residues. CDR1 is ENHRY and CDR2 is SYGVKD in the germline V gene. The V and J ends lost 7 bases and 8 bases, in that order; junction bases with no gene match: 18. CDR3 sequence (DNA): TGTGCCATCACCGACCACGGGACAGGCCTGGTAGGGGGCTACACCTTC. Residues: CAITDHGTGLVGGYTF.

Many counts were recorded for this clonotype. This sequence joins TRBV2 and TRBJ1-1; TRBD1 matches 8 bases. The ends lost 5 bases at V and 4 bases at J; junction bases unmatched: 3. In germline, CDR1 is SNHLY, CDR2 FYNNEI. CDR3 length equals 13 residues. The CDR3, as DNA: TGTGCCAGCAGTAAGACAGGGGTCACTGAAGCTTTCTTT. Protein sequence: CASSKTGVTEAFF.

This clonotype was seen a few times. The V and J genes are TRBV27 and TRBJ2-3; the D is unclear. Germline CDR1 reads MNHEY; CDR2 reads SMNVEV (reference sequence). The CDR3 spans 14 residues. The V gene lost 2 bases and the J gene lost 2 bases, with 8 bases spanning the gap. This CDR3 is CASSLLRDTDTQYF. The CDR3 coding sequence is TGTGCCAGCAGTTTACTTAGGGACACAGATACGCAGTATTTT.

CDR3 residues: CAAGTVLSGANVLTF. The DNA of the CDR3 is TGTGCGGCCGGGACAGTTCTCTCTGGGGCCAACGTCCTGACTTTC. The chain employs TRBV19 and TRBJ2-6; 7 bases fit TRBD1. The CDR3 contains 15 residues. Germline V CDR1 and CDR2: LNHDA, SQIVND (reference sequence).

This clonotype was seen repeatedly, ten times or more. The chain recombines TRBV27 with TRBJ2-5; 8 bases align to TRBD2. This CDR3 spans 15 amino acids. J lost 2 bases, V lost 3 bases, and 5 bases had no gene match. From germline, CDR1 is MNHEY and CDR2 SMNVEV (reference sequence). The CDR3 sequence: CASSFGGAGQETQYF. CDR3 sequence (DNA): TGTGCCAGCAGTTTCGGGGGGGCGGGTCAAGAGACCCAGTACTTC.

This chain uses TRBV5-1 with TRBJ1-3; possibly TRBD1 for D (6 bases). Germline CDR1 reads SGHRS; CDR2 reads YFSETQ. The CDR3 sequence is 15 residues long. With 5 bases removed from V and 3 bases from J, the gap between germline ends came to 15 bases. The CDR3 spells CASSLWTASGNTIYF. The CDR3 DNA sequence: TGCGCCAGCAGTCTGTGGACAGCTAGTGGAAACACCATATATTTT.

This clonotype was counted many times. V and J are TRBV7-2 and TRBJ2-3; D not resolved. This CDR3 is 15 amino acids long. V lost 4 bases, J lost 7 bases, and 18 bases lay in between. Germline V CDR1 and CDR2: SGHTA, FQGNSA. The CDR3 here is CASSSKGQGRNTQYF. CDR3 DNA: TGTGCCAGCAGCTCCAAAGGTCAAGGAAGGAATACGCAGTATTTT.